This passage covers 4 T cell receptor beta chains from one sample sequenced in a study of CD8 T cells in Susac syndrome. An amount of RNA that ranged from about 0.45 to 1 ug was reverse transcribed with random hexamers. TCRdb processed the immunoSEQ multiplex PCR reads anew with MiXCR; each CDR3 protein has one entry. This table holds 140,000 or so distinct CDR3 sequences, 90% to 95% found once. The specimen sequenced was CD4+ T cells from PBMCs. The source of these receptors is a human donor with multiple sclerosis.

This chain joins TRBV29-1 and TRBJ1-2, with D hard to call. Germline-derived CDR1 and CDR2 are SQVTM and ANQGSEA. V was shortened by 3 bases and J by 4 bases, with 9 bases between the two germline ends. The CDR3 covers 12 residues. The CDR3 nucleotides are TGCAGCGTTGAGGTGTCAGTCTATGGCTACACCTTC. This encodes CSVEVSVYGYTF.

CDR3 sequence (DNA): TGCGCCAGCAGCTTGGAGCCCCCGGGACTGACTAACTATGGCTACACCTTC. This gives the protein CASSLEPPGLTNYGYTF. V gene TRBV5-1 combines with J gene TRBJ1-2; tentatively, D is TRBD1 (5 bases). The V end lost 0 bases, the J end lost 0 bases, and 15 bases lay between the germline ends. The CDR3 runs 17 residues. CDR1 and CDR2 (germline): SGHRS, YFSETQ.

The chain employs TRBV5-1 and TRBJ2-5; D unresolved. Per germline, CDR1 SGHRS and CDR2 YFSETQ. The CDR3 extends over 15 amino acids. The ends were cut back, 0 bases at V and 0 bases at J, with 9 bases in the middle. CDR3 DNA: TGCGCCAGCAGCTTGGCCGGCACGTACCAAGAGACCCAGTACTTC. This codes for CASSLAGTYQETQYF.

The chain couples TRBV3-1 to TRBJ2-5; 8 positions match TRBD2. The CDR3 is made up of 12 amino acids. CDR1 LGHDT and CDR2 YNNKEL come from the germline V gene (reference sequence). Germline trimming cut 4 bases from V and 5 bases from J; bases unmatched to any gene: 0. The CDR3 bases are TGTGCCAGCAGCCGACTAGCGGAGACCCAGTACTTC. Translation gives CASSRLAETQYF.